This T cell receptor (beta chain) was found in a study of regulatory T cells in long-lasting Graves disease. This clonotype came up a few times. Combining iRepertoire HTBI primers with Arm-PCR of CDR3 regions, the authors built TCR beta libraries. Each CDR3 protein is one row after TCRdb ran MiXCR on the multiplex PCR reads. The table has hundreds of thousands of distinct CDR3 sequences, approximately 15% seen once. The time point is: newly diagnosed GD, antithyroid drugs for less than 3 months. Construction of the TCR library relied on RNA isolated from PBMCs. Germline CDR1 reads SEHNR; CDR2 reads FQNEAQ (reference sequence). Trimming left V 3 bases short and J 2 bases short, with 11 bases between. The CDR3 sequence is 14 residues long. This same sample was also part of a study on T cells in Graves' hyperthyroidism and ophthalmopathy. That paper states: Hyperthyroidism of Graves' type that showed no ophthalmopathy progression within 18 months was stable.

V gene TRBV7-9 combines with J gene TRBJ2-7; a weak D match, TRBD1 (5 bases). The origin of this receptor is a man in his forties with Graves disease. The specimen comprised peripheral blood mononuclear cells (PBMCs), sampled at new diagnosis, from a patient treated with antithyroid drugs. The CDR3 loop is CASSLGLIPYEQYF. CDR3 in DNA: TGTGCCAGCAGCTTGGGGCTGATCCCCTACGAGCAGTACTTC.